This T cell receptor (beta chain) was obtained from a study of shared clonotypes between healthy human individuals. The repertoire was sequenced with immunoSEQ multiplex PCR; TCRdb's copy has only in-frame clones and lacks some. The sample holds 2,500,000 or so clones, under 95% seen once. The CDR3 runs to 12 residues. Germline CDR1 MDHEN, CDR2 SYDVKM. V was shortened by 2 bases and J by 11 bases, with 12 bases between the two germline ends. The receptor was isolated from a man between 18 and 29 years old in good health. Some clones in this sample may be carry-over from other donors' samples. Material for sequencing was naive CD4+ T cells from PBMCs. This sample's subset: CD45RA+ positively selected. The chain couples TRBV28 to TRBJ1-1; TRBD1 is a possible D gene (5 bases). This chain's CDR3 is CASSLLPGRAFF. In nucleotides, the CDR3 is TGTGCCAGCAGTTTACTCCCGGGACGGGCTTTCTTT. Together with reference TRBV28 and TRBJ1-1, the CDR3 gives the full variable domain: DVKVTQSSRYLVKRTGEKVFLECVQDMDHENMFWYRQDPGLGLRLIYFSYDVKMKEKGDIPEGYSVSREKKERFSLILESASTNQTSMYLCASSLLPGRAFFGQGTRLTVV.